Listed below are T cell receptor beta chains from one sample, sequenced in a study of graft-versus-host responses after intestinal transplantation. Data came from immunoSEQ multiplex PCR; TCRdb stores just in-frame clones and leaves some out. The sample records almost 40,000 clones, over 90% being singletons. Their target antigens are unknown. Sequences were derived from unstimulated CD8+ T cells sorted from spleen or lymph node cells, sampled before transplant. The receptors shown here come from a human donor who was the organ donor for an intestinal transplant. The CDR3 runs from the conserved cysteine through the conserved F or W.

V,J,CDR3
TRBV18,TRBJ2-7,CASSLRTSGGPGEQYF
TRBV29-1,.,CSVPAETGMGEQYF
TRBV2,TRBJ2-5,CASRRGTETQYF
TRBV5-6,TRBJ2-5,CASSETGTQETQYF
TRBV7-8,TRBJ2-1,CASSVFSGSQFF
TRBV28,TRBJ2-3,CASSHHSRTSSLSTDTQYF
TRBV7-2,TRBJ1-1,CASSLGHSNTEAFF
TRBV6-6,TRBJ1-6,CASSYYGQGSLSPLHF
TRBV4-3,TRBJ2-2,CASSQESWRLNTGELFF
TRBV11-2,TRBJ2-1,CASSLGQFYNEQFF
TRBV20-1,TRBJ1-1,CSAPLVSEAFF
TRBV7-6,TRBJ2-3,CASSLAGGSGDTQYF
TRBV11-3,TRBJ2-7,CASSTGQGYEQYF
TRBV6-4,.,CAKGQESYEQYF
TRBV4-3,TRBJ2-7,CASSQEVQDLSSYEQYF
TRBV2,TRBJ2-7,CASRTGDHEQYF
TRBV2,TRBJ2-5,CASLRNRGAQETQYF
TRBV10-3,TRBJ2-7,CASRDRTYEQYF
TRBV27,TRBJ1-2,CASRLGANYGYTF
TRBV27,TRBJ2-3,CASTTGTSMRTDTQYF
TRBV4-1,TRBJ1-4,CASSLIEAGLNEKLFF
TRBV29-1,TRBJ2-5,CSVEVPGLAGQETQYF
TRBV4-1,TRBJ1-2,CASSQDWGEIRKDGYTF
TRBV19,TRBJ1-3,CASSIAGEEYGNTIYF
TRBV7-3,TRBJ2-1,CASSLDNSNEQFF
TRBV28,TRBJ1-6,CASIMGGYNSPLHF
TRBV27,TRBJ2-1,CASSPDYTSSYNEQFF
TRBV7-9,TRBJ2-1,CASSFWVRGPYNEQFF
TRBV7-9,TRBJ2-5,CASSPNGLAGTQYF
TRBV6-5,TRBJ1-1,CASSIRDRVTEAFF
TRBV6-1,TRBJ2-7,CASSEFSPGLGYEQYF
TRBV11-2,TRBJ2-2,CASSLVFTGVNTGELFF
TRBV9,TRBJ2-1,CASSGRTGAYNEQFF
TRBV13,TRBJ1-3,CASSLARNTIYF
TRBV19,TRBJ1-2,CASRDGGGYTF
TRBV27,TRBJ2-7,CASSLGTGPSYEQYF
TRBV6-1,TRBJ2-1,CASSELVYSDNEQFF
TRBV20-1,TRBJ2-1,CSARDRGTQFF
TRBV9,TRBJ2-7,CASSEVQDPYEQYF
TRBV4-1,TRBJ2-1,CASSRISSYNEQFF
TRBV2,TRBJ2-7,CASSEGLTYEQYF
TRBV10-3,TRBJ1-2,CAISDMAYGYTF
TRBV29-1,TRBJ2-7,CSVEDGTGGYEQYF
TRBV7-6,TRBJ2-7,CASSLAAGTSGGLKYEQYF
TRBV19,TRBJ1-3,CASSESQGSGNTIYF
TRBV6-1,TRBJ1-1,CASSVLGNTEAFF
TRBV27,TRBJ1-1,CAGSFWQGGTEAFF
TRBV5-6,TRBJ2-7,CASSLEGPYYEQYF